These T cell receptor beta chains were read from a single sample in a study of T cells after posttransplantation cyclophosphamide. The protocol was immunoSEQ multiplex PCR, while the TCRdb copy is restricted to in-frame clones and leaves out a portion. Here the sample spans fewer than 20,000 clones, approximately 90% being singletons. The starting material was CD4+ T cells sorted from blood, obtained after allogeneic stem cell transplant with posttransplant cyclophosphamide. The receptors come from a male patient aged 55 to 69 who received an allogeneic stem cell transplant from a related donor and was CMV-positive. Some T cells may be supplied by the graft donor. Both conserved end residues are part of each CDR3. The order of the fields is V gene, J gene, clone size, D gene, CDR3 protein, CDR3 DNA. D genes are given only for firm matches. A row's size may be missing; if present it is once, few, many or a size class.

TRBV19	TRBJ1-2	NA	NA	CASRQDRGASNYGYTF	TGTGCCAGTAGACAGGATCGAGGCGCATCTAACTATGGCTACACCTTC
TRBV11-2	TRBJ1-6	NA	NA	CASSSLRGRSENNSPLHF	TGTGCCAGCAGCTCTCTAAGGGGCAGGTCGGAAAATAATTCACCCCTCCACTTT
TRBV28	TRBJ2-7	NA	TRBD1	CASSAPGQPYEQYF	TGTGCCAGCAGTGCTCCGGGACAGCCCTACGAGCAGTACTTC
TRBV7-9	TRBJ1-1	NA	NA	CASTLRVRGEAFF	TGTGCCAGCACCCTCAGGGTTAGGGGTGAAGCTTTCTTT
TRBV5-1	TRBJ2-5	NA	TRBD1	CASSFGQGAETQYF	TGCGCCAGCAGCTTCGGACAGGGGGCAGAGACCCAGTACTTC
TRBV11-2	TRBJ1-1	NA	NA	CASSLGRGKAFF	TGTGCCAGCAGCTTAGGTCGGGGGAAGGCTTTCTTT
TRBV5-4	TRBJ1-2	once	NA	CASSLGGSYGYTF	TGTGCCAGCAGCTTAGGCGGCTCCTATGGCTACACCTTC
TRBV6-5	TRBJ2-3	NA	TRBD1	CASRRQGTDTQYF	TGTGCCAGCAGGAGACAGGGTACAGATACGCAGTATTTT
TRBV15	TRBJ2-5	NA	NA	CATSRDGAGYEQYF	TGTGCCACCAGCAGAGATGGGGCCGGGTATGAGCAGTACTTC
TRBV29-1	TRBJ1-1	few	NA	CSAAGGGVRNTEAFF	TGCAGCGCCGCCGGGGGGGGCGTCCGTAACACTGAAGCTTTCTTT
TRBV7-8	TRBJ2-6	few	TRBD1	CASSFGTGGGGGSGANVLTF	TGTGCCAGCAGCTTCGGGACAGGTGGTGGAGGAGGCTCTGGGGCCAACGTCCTGACTTTC
TRBV7-3	TRBJ1-2	NA	NA	CASSPRGGANYGYTF	TGTGCCAGCAGCCCAAGGGGGGGGGCTAACTATGGCTACACCTTC
TRBV28	TRBJ1-1	NA	NA	CASSSPPSIEAFF	TGTGCCAGCAGTTCACCCCCGAGCATTGAAGCTTTCTTT
TRBV5-1	TRBJ1-6	NA	NA	CASSLTDTYNSPLHF	TGCGCCAGCAGCTTAACAGATACCTATAATTCACCCCTCCACTTT
TRBV10-3	TRBJ1-5	NA	NA	CASRGVSNQPQHF	TGTGCCTCCAGAGGTGTTAGCAATCAGCCCCAGCATTTT
TRBV5-1	TRBJ2-7	NA	TRBD1	CASSSNRDSSYEQYF	TGCGCCAGCAGCTCCAACCGGGACAGTTCCTACGAGCAGTACTTC
TRBV14	TRBJ1-2	once	TRBD1	CASSKGQNYGYTF	TGTGCCAGCAGCAAGGGACAGAACTATGGCTACACCTTC
TRBV7-2	TRBJ2-3	NA	NA	CASSPTSTDTQYF	TGTGCCAGCAGCCCTACTAGCACAGATACGCAGTATTTT
TRBV5-1	TRBJ1-6	NA	NA	CASSLGAAGAPSYNSPLHF	TGCGCCAGCAGCTTGGGAGCGGCAGGGGCCCCCTCTTATAATTCACCCCTCCACTTT
TRBV27	TRBJ1-5	NA	NA	CASSLWGGGQPQHF	TGTGCCAGCAGTTTGTGGGGGGGAGGTCAGCCCCAGCATTTT
TRBV4-3	TRBJ2-7	NA	NA	CASSQDFGGEQYF	TGCGCCAGCAGCCAAGATTTTGGAGGGGAGCAGTACTTC
TRBV19	TRBJ1-1	NA	NA	CASSRQLNTEAFF	TGTGCCAGTAGCCGACAGCTGAACACTGAAGCTTTCTTT
TRBV20-1	TRBJ2-7	once	NA	CSAGTSQEQYF	TGCAGTGCTGGGACTTCTCAGGAGCAGTACTTC
TRBV28	TRBJ1-2	NA	NA	CASSLLGGEYGYTF	TGTGCCAGCAGTTTACTGGGGGGAGAGTATGGCTACACCTTC
TRBV7-3	TRBJ1-6	once	TRBD1	CASSLGGGLVSPLHF	TGTGCCAGCAGCTTAGGAGGGGGCCTCGTGTCACCCCTCCACTTT
TRBV5-1	TRBJ1-1	NA	NA	CASSLGGGGNEAEAFF	TGCGCCAGCAGCTTGGGTGGGGGGGGAAATGAAGCTGAAGCTTTCTTT
TRBV19	TRBJ2-1	NA	TRBD1	CASSYRWGTGWNEQFF	TGTGCCAGTAGTTACCGTTGGGGGACAGGGTGGAATGAGCAGTTCTTC